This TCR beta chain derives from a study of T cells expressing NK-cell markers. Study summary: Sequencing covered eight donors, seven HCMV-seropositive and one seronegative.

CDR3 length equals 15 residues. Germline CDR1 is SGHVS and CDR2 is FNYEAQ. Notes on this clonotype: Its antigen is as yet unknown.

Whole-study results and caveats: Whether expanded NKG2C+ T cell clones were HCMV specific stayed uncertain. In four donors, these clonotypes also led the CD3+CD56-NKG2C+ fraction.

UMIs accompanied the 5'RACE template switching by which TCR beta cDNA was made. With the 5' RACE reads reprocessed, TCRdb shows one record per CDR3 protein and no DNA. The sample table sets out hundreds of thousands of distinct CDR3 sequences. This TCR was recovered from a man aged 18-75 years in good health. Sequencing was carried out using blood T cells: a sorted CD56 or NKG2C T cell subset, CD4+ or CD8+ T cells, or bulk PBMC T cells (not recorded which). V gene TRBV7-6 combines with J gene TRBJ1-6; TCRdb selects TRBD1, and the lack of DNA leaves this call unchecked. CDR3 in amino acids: CASSLMGDTISPLHF.